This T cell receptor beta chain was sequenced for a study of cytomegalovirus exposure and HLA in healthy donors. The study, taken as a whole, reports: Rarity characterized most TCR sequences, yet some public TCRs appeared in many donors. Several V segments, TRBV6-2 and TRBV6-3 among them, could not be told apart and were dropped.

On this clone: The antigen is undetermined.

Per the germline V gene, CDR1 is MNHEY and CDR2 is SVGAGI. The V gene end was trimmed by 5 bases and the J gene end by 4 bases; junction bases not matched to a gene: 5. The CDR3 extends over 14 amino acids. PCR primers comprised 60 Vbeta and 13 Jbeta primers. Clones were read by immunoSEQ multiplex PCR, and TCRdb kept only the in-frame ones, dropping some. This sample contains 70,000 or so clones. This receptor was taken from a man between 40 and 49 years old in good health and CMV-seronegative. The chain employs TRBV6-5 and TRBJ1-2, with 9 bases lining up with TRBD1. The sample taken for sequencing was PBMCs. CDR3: CASSPPDRGYGYTF. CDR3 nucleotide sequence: TGTGCCAGCAGTCCCCCGGACAGGGGCTATGGCTACACCTTC.